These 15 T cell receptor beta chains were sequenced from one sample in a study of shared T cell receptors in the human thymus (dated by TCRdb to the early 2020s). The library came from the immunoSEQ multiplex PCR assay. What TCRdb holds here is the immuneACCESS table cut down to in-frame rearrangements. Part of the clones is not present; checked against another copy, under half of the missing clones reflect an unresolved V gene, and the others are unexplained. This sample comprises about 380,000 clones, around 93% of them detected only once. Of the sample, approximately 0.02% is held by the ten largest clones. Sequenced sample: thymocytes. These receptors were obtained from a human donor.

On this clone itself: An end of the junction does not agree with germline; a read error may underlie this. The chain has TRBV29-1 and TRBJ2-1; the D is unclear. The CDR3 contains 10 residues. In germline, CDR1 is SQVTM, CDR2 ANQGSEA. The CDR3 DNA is TGCAGCGTTTCCTATAATGAGCAGTTCTTC. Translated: CSVSYNEQFF.

Here the CDR3 DNA reads TGCGCCAGCAGTGATCATCCTTCGAGTGGGGGTTGGAACAATGAGCAGTTCTTC. Amino acids: CASSDHPSSGGWNNEQFF. The chain carries TRBV10-1 and TRBJ2-1; D tentatively fits TRBD1 or TRBD2 (5 bases each). The CDR3 consists of 18 residues. The V end was cut by 3 bases, the J end by 5 bases, with 23 bases between. Per germline, CDR1 WNHNN and CDR2 SYGVQD (reference sequence).

The CDR3 loop is CASSLLSQRDPRETQYF. The CDR3 DNA follows: TGTGCCAGCAGTTTATTGAGCCAAAGAGACCCAAGGGAGACCCAGTACTTC. The chain joins TRBV28 to TRBJ2-5; D gene uncertain. Germline CDR1 is MDHEN and CDR2 is SYDVKM. Trimming removed 1 base from V and 5 bases from J, with 20 bases in between. The CDR3 is 17 residues long.

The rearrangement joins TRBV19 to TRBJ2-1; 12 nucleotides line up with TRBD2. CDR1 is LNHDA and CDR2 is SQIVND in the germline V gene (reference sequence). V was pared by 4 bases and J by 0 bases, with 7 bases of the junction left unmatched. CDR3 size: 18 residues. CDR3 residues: CASSTPLLAGGSYNEQFF. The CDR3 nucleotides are TGTGCCAGTAGTACTCCATTACTAGCGGGGGGCTCCTACAATGAGCAGTTCTTC.

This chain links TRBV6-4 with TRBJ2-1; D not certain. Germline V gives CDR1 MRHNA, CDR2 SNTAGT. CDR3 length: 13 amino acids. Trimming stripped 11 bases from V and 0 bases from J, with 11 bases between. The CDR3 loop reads CASGSLSYNEQFF. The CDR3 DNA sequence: TGTGCCTCAGGCAGTCTCTCCTACAATGAGCAGTTCTTC.

DNA for the CDR3: TGCAGCGTTGAACTAGCGGGTCCCGCGAACACCGGGGAGCTGTTTTTT. Encoded protein: CSVELAGPANTGELFF. This chain links TRBV29-1 with TRBJ2-2, with 8 bases fitting TRBD2. Trimming at V came to 2 bases and at J to 0 bases, leaving 5 bases not matched to a gene. CDR3 length equals 16 residues. CDR1 and CDR2 from the germline V gene are SQVTM and ANQGSEA.

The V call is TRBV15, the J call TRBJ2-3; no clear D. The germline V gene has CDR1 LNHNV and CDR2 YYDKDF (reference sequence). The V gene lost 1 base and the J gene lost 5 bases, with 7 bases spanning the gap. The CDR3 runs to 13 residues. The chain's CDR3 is CATSRADGDTQYF. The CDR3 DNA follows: TGTGCCACCAGCAGAGCCGACGGAGATACGCAGTATTTT.

The CDR3 loop reads CASSPTSGIIDEQFF. The CDR3 nucleotides are TGTGCCAGCAGCCCGACTAGCGGGATAATCGATGAGCAGTTCTTC. The chain links TRBV4-2 to TRBJ2-1; 11 bases fit TRBD2. The CDR3 runs 15 residues. CDR1 LGHNA and CDR2 YNFKEQ come from the germline V gene. V shed 4 bases, J shed 8 bases, and the junction held 7 bases outside the gene matches.

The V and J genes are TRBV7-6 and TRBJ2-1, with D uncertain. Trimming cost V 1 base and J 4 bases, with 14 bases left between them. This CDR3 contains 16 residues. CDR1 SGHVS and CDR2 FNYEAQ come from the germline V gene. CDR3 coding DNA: TGTGCCAGCAGCTTAGAGTGGCAGCTACCTTACAATGAGCAGTTCTTC. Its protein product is CASSLEWQLPYNEQFF.

DNA of the CDR3: TGTGCCAGCAGCCTAGGAGGGGGTAGCGGCGGGGAGCTGTTTTTT. Encoded protein: CASSLGGGSGGELFF. The V gene is TRBV7-2, the J gene TRBJ2-2; perhaps D is TRBD1 or TRBD2 (6 bases each). The V gene lost 5 bases and the J gene lost 7 bases, with 17 bases spanning the gap. Germline-derived CDR1 and CDR2 are SGHTA and FQGNSA. The CDR3 contains 15 residues. The variable domain in full, with the rest retrieved from reference TRBV7-2 and TRBJ2-2, is GAGVSQSPSNKVTEKGKDVELRCDPISGHTALYWYRQSLGQGLEFLIYFQGNSAPDKSGLPSDRFSAERTGGSVSTLTIQRTQQEDSAVYLCASSLGGGSGGELFFGEGSRLTVL.

CDR3 sequence: CASSLPRGQGDEQYF. CDR3 DNA: TGTGCCAGCAGCCTTCCGCGGGGACAGGGAGACGAGCAGTACTTC. The V and J genes are TRBV7-9 and TRBJ2-7, with 9 bases fitting TRBD1. The CDR3 has 15 amino acids. Germline-derived CDR1 and CDR2 are SEHNR and FQNEAQ (reference sequence). After removal of 5 bases from V and 5 bases from J, the junction contained 10 bases not matched to a gene.

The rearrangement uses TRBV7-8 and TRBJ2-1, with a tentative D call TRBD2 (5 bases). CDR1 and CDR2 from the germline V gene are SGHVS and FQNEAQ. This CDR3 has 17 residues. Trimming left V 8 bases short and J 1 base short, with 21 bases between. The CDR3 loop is CASSKLLAPPSYNEQFF. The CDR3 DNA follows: TGTGCCAGCTCGAAACTCTTAGCGCCCCCATCCTACAATGAGCAGTTCTTC.

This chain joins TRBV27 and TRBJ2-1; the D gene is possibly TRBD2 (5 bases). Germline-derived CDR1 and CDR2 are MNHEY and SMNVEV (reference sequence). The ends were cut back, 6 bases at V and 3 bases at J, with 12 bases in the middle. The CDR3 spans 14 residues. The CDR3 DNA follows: TGTGCCAGCAGCTCGGGGTCGGTCTACAATGAGCAGTTCTTC. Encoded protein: CASSSGSVYNEQFF.

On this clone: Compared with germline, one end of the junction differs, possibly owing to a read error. CDR3 nucleotide sequence: TGTGCTAGCAGCTTGGGTCAGGGGTTGACCGGGGAGCTGTTTTTT. Translation gives CASSLGQGLTGELFF. V is TRBV7-7 and J is TRBJ2-2; a possible D gene is TRBD1 (6 bases). The CDR3 extends over 15 amino acids. The germline CDR1 and CDR2 sequences are SSHAT and FNYEAQ (reference sequence).

CDR3 in amino acids: CASSIPINTEAFF. In DNA form, the CDR3 reads TGTGCCAGCAGTATCCCCATTAACACTGAAGCTTTCTTT. This rearrangement joins TRBV28 to TRBJ1-1; D is unresolved. Germline assignment: CDR1 MDHEN and CDR2 SYDVKM. The CDR3 loop spans 13 amino acids. V lost 5 bases to trimming and J lost 2 bases, with 9 bases between them.